This T cell receptor (beta chain) is drawn from a study of T cells after yellow fever vaccination. Study-wide findings and caveats: The study noted that FACS-sorted repertoires could contain abundant clonotypes contaminating from the bulk population. The study re-detected most primary-vaccination clones after the booster (96% CD4, 80% to 90% CD8). CD4 and CD8 compartments shared a small share of clonotypes, likely from convergent recombination.

This clonotype was recorded at least ten times. Using its own MiXCR run on the 5' RACE reads, TCRdb lists one record per CDR3 protein. Among 40,000 to 50,000 distinct CDR3 sequences, roughly 7% were seen once, and the ten largest hold about 15%. The specimen comprised CD8+ T cells not binding an NS4B(214-222) dextramer, sorted from PBMCs, sampled 45 days after the yellow fever booster vaccination. This TCR derives from a man aged 30 to 45 who received the YFV17D yellow fever vaccine.

The CDR3 is CSVGSGQGGYGYTF. The CDR3 region has the DNA TGCAGCGTTGGTTCGGGACAGGGGGGCTATGGCTACACCTTC. This sequence joins TRBV29-1 and TRBJ1-2, with 11 bases that match TRBD1. There are 14 residues in the CDR3. The trim removed 4 bases at V and 4 bases at J, leaving 5 bases unmatched. Per germline, CDR1 SQVTM and CDR2 ANQGSEA.